The 16 T cell receptor beta chains presented below share a single source sample, sequenced in a study of T cells in Graves' hyperthyroidism and ophthalmopathy. The CDR3 regions of TCR beta were amplified from RNA transcripts. The HTBI primer set was used in a first-round RT-PCR of the TCR CDR3. One entry per CDR3 protein results from TCRdb running MiXCR on the multiplex PCR reads. The table has around 350,000 distinct CDR3 sequences, around 15% seen once. The sample consisted of blood. The receptors were gathered from a woman in her fifties or sixties with Graves' ophthalmopathy.

In this sample, this clonotype turned up many times. The genes are TRBV5-1 and TRBJ2-2, with 7 bases that match TRBD1. Germline V gene sequence: CDR1 SGHRS, CDR2 YFSETQ. The CDR3 covers 14 residues. Trimming cost V 6 bases and J 0 bases; bases outside gene matches: 2. The CDR3, as DNA: TGCGCCAGCAAGGGACAGACGAACACCGGGGAGCTGTTTTTT. Amino acids: CASKGQTNTGELFF.

This clonotype was seen a handful of times. The chain uses TRBV29-1 and TRBJ2-7, with D possibly matching TRBD1 (8 bases). Germline V lookup: CDR1 SQVTM, CDR2 ANQGSEA. There are 16 residues in the CDR3. The V end was cut by 4 bases, the J end by 6 bases, with 25 bases between. The DNA for the CDR3 is TGCAGCGTTGTCCGGACAGGGAGGGGGATTGTGGGCGAGCAGTACTTC. Amino acid sequence: CSVVRTGRGIVGEQYF.

On this clonotype: Since a much larger clone is just one base distant, this may be a read error. The genes are TRBV5-1 and TRBJ2-4; possibly TRBD1 or TRBD2 for D (5 bases each). The CDR3 contains 11 residues. CDR1 and CDR2 from the germline V gene are SGHRS and YFSETQ. The CDR3 region is CAGSLGDIQYF. The CDR3 DNA follows: TGCGCCGGCAGCTTGGGGGACATTCAGTACTTC.

This clonotype was picked up a small number of times. V and J are TRBV6-5 and TRBJ2-1, with a possible D match to TRBD2 (6 bases). Germline CDR1 and CDR2: MNHEY and SVGAGI. V gave up 1 base and J gave up 0 bases, with 10 bases separating them. This CDR3 is 16 amino acids long. The CDR3 coding sequence is TGTGCCAGCAGTTACTGGGACTCAATCTCCTACAATGAGCAGTTCTTC. Protein product: CASSYWDSISYNEQFF.

In this sample, this clonotype turned up many times. The V call is TRBV6-1, the J call TRBJ2-7; D may match TRBD1 or TRBD2 (5 bases each). CDR3 length: 19 residues. V lost 1 base and J lost 3, with 25 bases in between. CDR1 is MNHNS, CDR2 SASEGT, per germline. This CDR3 is CASSEGRFPLRDGYYEQYF. The CDR3 coding sequence is TGTGCCAGCAGTGAAGGCAGGTTTCCCTTACGGGACGGATACTACGAGCAGTACTTC.

This clonotype was detected many times. V and J are TRBV7-7 and TRBJ2-7, with D possibly being TRBD1 or TRBD2 (5 bases each). The CDR3 has 14 amino acids. Germline CDR1 reads SSHAT; CDR2 reads FNYEAQ (reference sequence). Trimming left V 0 bases short and J 7 bases short, with 13 bases between. The CDR3 bases are TGTGCCAGCAGCTTAGCGGAGGATGGGGCGGAGCAGTACTTC. Amino acids: CASSLAEDGAEQYF.

This clonotype was seen at least ten times. This chain links TRBV28 with TRBJ2-5; D unresolved. The germline V gene has CDR1 MDHEN and CDR2 SYDVKM. The CDR3 is 13 residues long. V was pared by 1 base and J by 2 bases, with 5 bases between. This CDR3 is CASSLSHQETQYF. In DNA, the CDR3 is TGTGCCAGCAGTTTATCTCATCAAGAGACCCAGTACTTC.

This clonotype was seen ten or more times. The chain couples TRBV5-6 to TRBJ2-1; D is unclear. The germline CDR1 and CDR2 sequences are SGHDT and YYEEEE. The CDR3 has 14 residues. Trimming removed 4 bases at V and 2 bases at J, with 10 bases between. The CDR3 DNA reads as TGTGCCAGCAGCCGCCGCCTGGCCTACAATGAGCAGTTCTTC. Residues: CASSRRLAYNEQFF. Based on the CDR3 plus reference TRBV5-6 and TRBJ2-1, the full variable domain is DAGVTQSPTHLIKTRGQQVTLRCSPKSGHDTVSWYQQALGQGPQFIFQYYEEEERQRGNFPDRFSGHQFPNYSSELNVNALLLGDSALYLCASSRRLAYNEQFFGPGTRLTVL.

This clonotype has ten or more counts. The genes are TRBV28 and TRBJ1-1; 9 bases agree with TRBD1. Germline CDR1 and CDR2: MDHEN and SYDVKM. The CDR3 runs to 13 residues. V was clipped by 9 bases and J by 1 base; unmatched bases: 3. The CDR3 protein is CASMGQGNTEAFF. DNA for the CDR3: TGTGCCAGTATGGGACAGGGGAACACTGAAGCTTTCTTT.

This clonotype was picked up many times. The chain recombines TRBV7-2 with TRBJ2-7, with D uncertain. Germline V CDR1 and CDR2: SGHTA, FQGNSA. The CDR3 covers 15 residues. Trimming pared 4 bases from V and 2 bases from J, leaving 15 bases between. The CDR3 region has the DNA TGTGCCAGCAGCTCCGTGGATCAACCAACCTACGAGCAGTACTTC. This translates into CASSSVDQPTYEQYF.

CDR3 region: CASSTTGPNQPQHF. In nucleotides, the CDR3 is TGTGCCAGTAGTACAACAGGGCCCAATCAGCCCCAGCATTTT. The chain employs TRBV19 and TRBJ1-5; weak D call: TRBD1 (6 bases). Germline values: CDR1 LNHDA, CDR2 SQIVND (reference sequence). CDR3 length: 14 residues. Deletions cut 4 bases from V and 3 bases from J, with 10 bases between.

In its sample, this clonotype was seen many times. The chain recombines TRBV24-1 with TRBJ2-2, with D unresolved. From germline, CDR1 is KGHDR and CDR2 SFDVKD. The germline V and J ends were trimmed by 2 bases and 5 bases, with 11 bases remaining between them. The CDR3 contains 15 residues. Written as DNA, the CDR3 is TGTGCCACCAGTGATTGGCGAGTTGAGACCGGGGAGCTGTTTTTT. It codes for CATSDWRVETGELFF.

This clonotype was seen a handful of times. This sequence joins TRBV28 and TRBJ1-3; D not certain. The CDR3 is 15 amino acids. Germline values: CDR1 MDHEN, CDR2 SYDVKM. V lost 2 bases to trimming and J lost 2 bases, with 10 bases between them. CDR3 region: CASSLGGVTGNTIYF. CDR3 in DNA: TGTGCCAGCAGTTTAGGCGGGGTGACTGGAAACACCATATATTTT.

This chain joins TRBV12-3 or TRBV12-4 and TRBJ1-4; the D gene is possibly TRBD1 (6 bases). The CDR3 has 14 residues. V lost 5 bases and J 10 bases, leaving 17 bases between the germline ends. CDR3: CASSGAGVWGKLFF. The CDR3 DNA reads TGTGCCAGCAGTGGAGCAGGGGTATGGGGAAAACTGTTTTTT.

This clonotype has a count of ten or more. This rearrangement joins TRBV29-1 to TRBJ2-1; possible D gene TRBD2, 5 bases. In germline, CDR1 is SQVTM, CDR2 ANQGSEA. The CDR3 totals 14 residues. Trimming took 4 bases from V and 0 from J, leaving 10 bases between them. The CDR3 nucleotides read TGCAGCGTTGGGCTAAGCGGCTCCTACAATGAGCAGTTCTTC. It translates to CSVGLSGSYNEQFF.

This clonotype was seen many times. The J gene is TRBJ2-3, the V gene TRBV5-1; possible D gene TRBD1, 7 bases. The CDR3 length is 15 residues. Trimming removed 0 bases at V and 5 bases at J, with 13 bases between. CDR1 is SGHRS and CDR2 is YFSETQ in the germline V gene. CDR3 loop: CASSLGQGGRDTQYF. In nucleotides, the CDR3 is TGCGCCAGCAGCTTGGGACAGGGAGGTAGAGATACGCAGTATTTT.